The 2 T cell receptor beta chains in this list originate from one sample, sequenced in a study of T cell repertoires in cytomegalovirus infection. MiXCR, run by TCRdb on the reads, gives a single entry per CDR3 protein. The top ten clones hold around 14% of a sample with 750,000 to 900,000 distinct CDR3 sequences, about 27% of them seen once. No antigen has been identified for these receptors. The sequenced sample was cultured CD8+ T cells from PBMCs, obtained from culture after CMV antigen stimulation. These receptor sequences come from a human donor in good health (CMV status not recorded). Some clones in this sample may be carry-over from other donors' samples.

V gene TRBV6-1 combines with J gene TRBJ2-7; TRBD2 matches 7 bases. After removal of 3 bases from V and 3 bases from J, the junction contained 14 bases not matched to a gene. The CDR3 sequence is 17 residues long. CDR1 and CDR2 from the germline V gene are MNHNS and SASEGT. CDR3 sequence: CASSEPFLRRGGYEQYV. CDR3 bases: TGTGCCAGCAGTGAGCCTTTTTTGAGGCGCGGGGGCTACGAGCAGTACGTC.

Of note for this clonotype: A single base separates this from a much larger clone, so it may be a read error. This rearrangement joins TRBV7-4 to TRBJ2-5; 7 bases are shared with TRBD2. CDR3 size: 14 residues. Germline V gene lookup returns CDR1 SGHVT and CDR2 SQSDAQ. In DNA, the CDR3 is TGTCCCAGCAGCTTAGGGAGGGAACAAGAGACCCAGTACTTC. It is translated as CPSSLGREQETQYF.